This T cell receptor (beta chain) came from a study of CD8+ T cells in alopecia areata (dated by TCRdb to 2016 to 2019). Some background on the complete study: Treated patients were enrolled in an open-label pilot trial of oral tofacitinib at 5 to 10 mg twice daily for moderate-to-severe alopecia areata. RNA was extracted with the PAXgene miRNA kit for fixed scalp, the miRNeasy kit for PBMCs, and the RNeasy kit for mouse skin. Tofacitinib was administered for 6 to 18 months, and 6 months of follow-up off drug were then conducted to assess delayed response and recurrence. Disease severity in treated patients was measured with the SALT score, which quantifies the percentage of affected scalp surface area. TCRbeta CDR3 regions were amplified by immunoSEQ multiplex PCR using 35 Vbeta forward and 13 Jbeta reverse primers. In both human patients and the C3H/HeJ mouse model, the study applied high-throughput TCRbeta sequencing to look at T cell clonal expansion in alopecia areata. Biopsies were taken from tofacitinib-treated patients at baseline and again at 4 and 24 weeks into treatment, and several of those patients also had a later scalp biopsy. Scalp tissue and sorted CD4+ and CD8+ peripheral blood T cells from patchy and totalis/universalis alopecia areata patients and from healthy controls were covered by human TCRbeta sequencing. Clonality in the scalp was compared among normal scalp (n=4), patchy alopecia areata scalp (n=8), and alopecia totalis/universalis scalp (n=8).

Libraries came from the immunoSEQ multiplex PCR assay. RNA was extracted from all samples and reverse transcribed into cDNA as template for TCR sequencing. First-strand cDNA was synthesized using SuperScript III with a 2:1 mix of oligo-dT and random hexamers. A synthetic immune receptor repertoire was used to assess amplification bias, and residual bias was removed computationally. As for how the authors treated the data: Raw reads were preprocessed to remove errors, and CDR3 was defined according to IMGT conventions as the region from the conserved cysteine to phenylalanine. Clonality was calculated as 1 minus Shannon entropy normalized by log2 of the number of productive unique TCRs. Whether scalp clones were CD4 or CD8 was inferred by matching scalp TCRbeta sequences against CD4 and CD8 repertoires sorted from blood. In its TCRdb copy, this immuneACCESS table keeps in-frame sequences only and misses some clones. Where compared with another copy, unresolved V genes explain less than half of these, and the others have no known cause. D and trimming come from the DNA, and the V and J calls and clone size come from that table. The sample contains around 290,000 clones, nearly 60% of them found a single time. Of the sample, around 1.7% falls within the top ten clones.

The CDR3 contains 16 residues, cysteine and phenylalanine counted. The entry retains the CDR3 DNA only, 48 bases that are in frame from base 1. Trimming removed 2 bases from V and 2 bases from J, leaving 14 bases between the germline ends. The germline V gene specifies SGDLS as CDR1 and YYNGEE as CDR2. With regard to this clone: The antigen it recognizes is unknown. No much larger clone exists at a distance of one base, and base qualities are not known.

Broader findings and caveats from the paper: Resident alphabeta T cells in normal human skin are also sequenced, complicating scalp TCR repertoire analysis, unlike mouse skin dominated by gammadelta T cells. Higher clonality and more expanded CD8+ clones were observed in lesional scalp than in normal scalp, particularly in alopecia totalis/universalis, a finding suggestive of antigenic drive. The treated cohort was small, with a single nonresponder, so links between baseline CD8+ expansion and response need larger studies. Scalp clonality and the number of expanded CD8+ clones among the top 100 scalp clones were significantly decreased by tofacitinib. During tofacitinib treatment, many expanded lesional clones stuck around in both scalp and blood, and this persistence may partly explain why relapse happens after treatment is stopped. TCR sequences shared between patients were less clear than in mice, possibly partly because of HLA diversity in the patient population.

Interpreted using the paper, the time point label stands for: about 25 weeks on oral tofacitinib. This specimen's treatment or condition label, interpreted: oral pan-JAK inhibitor, 5-10 mg twice daily. Lesional scalp punch biopsies and peripheral blood were obtained from alopecia areata patients. PBMCs were isolated by density centrifugation and stained for CD3, CD4 and CD8, and CD4+ and CD8+ T cells were sorted on a FACSAria. This TCR came from a human donor with alopecia areata. The rearrangement combines TRBV9 with TRBJ2-4; the D gene remains uncertain. The source material was CD4+ T cells sorted from blood, sampled at week 24, from a patient treated with tofacitinib. CDR3 loop: CASSVLSQATKNIQYF. The DNA sequence reads TGTGCCAGCAGCGTCCTCAGCCAGGCTACCAAAAACATTCAGTACTTC.